This T cell receptor (beta chain) was sequenced during a study of blood T cell repertoires in COVID-19. For the study at large: Acute and convalescent COVID-19 samples came from the United States, Italy and Spain.

In the original analysis: Nucleated cell counts were estimated from reference gene primer amplification. Clones were read by immunoSEQ multiplex PCR, and TCRdb kept only the in-frame ones, dropping some. From that table come the V and J calls and clone size; the DNA was used to work out D and trimming. Of fewer than 350,000 clones detected, approximately 90% appear once; the ten largest clones hold around 2%. In assigning cohorts, the study relied on participant-reported clinical history. Germline CDR1 and CDR2: SGDLS and YYNGEE. The ends were cut back, 0 bases at V and 7 bases at J, with 13 bases in the middle. This CDR3 comprises 14 residues.

This chain connects TRBV9 to TRBJ2-5; D remains ambiguous. What was sequenced was PBMCs or T cells enriched from blood (not recorded which). The receptor's source is a woman in her sixties or seventies in a cohort exposed to, infected with or recovered from COVID-19 (not recorded which). The CDR3 coding sequence is TGTGCCAGCAGCGTAGCTGAGAGTTTCGGGACCCAGTACTTC. As protein: CASSVAESFGTQYF.